This T cell receptor (beta chain) was profiled in a study of blood T cell repertoires in COVID-19. Study information: COVID-19 samples collected from the United States, Italy and Spain covered acute and convalescent phases. The cDNA or gDNA used as material had been derived from T cells, B-cell-depleted T cells, or PBMCs.

The V gene's germline CDR1 is LGHDT and CDR2 YNNKEL (reference sequence). The CDR3 totals 12 residues. V lost 6 bases and J lost 3, with 8 bases in between. Study processing details: The authors estimated nucleated cell counts from reference gene primer amplification. Method: immunoSEQ multiplex PCR; TCRdb's copy keeps in-frame clones and lacks some. Clone size and V and J calls were adopted from that table, with D and trimming inferred from the DNA. The profile covers about 120,000 clones, with about 78% appearing a single time and over 2% taken by the ten largest. This chain joins TRBV3-1 (or the pseudogene TRBV3-2) and TRBJ1-2; D call uncertain. This receptor was obtained from a man aged 65 to 85 with acute or convalescent COVID-19. Sequencing input: peripheral blood. In DNA, the CDR3 is TGTGCCAGCAGTCGCGAGTACTATGGCTACACCTTC. Protein: CASSREYYGYTF.